The 13 T cell receptor beta chains reported below all come from one sample, sequenced in a study of T cell repertoires in cytomegalovirus infection. One entry per CDR3 protein results from TCRdb running MiXCR on the reads. The top ten hold about 14% of the sample, which has approximately 1,000,000 distinct CDR3 sequences, 30% to 40% seen once. Antigen specificity for these receptors is unknown. This sample comprised cultured CD8+ T cells from PBMCs, obtained from culture after CMV antigen stimulation. The receptor source for this set is a human donor in good health (CMV status not recorded). Some clones in this sample may be carry-over from other donors' samples.

The table lists this clonotype with a few counts. This chain joins TRBV7-9 and TRBJ2-2; tentatively, D is TRBD1 or TRBD2 (5 bases each). Between the trimmed V and J ends, which lost 5 bases and 6 bases, there was a span of 16 bases. Germline V lookup: CDR1 SEHNR, CDR2 FQNEAQ (reference sequence). The CDR3 length is 15 residues. Here the CDR3 reads CASSPRDREPGELFF. CDR3 nucleotide sequence: TGTGCCAGCAGCCCCAGGGACCGGGAACCCGGGGAGCTGTTTTTT.

In its sample, this clonotype was seen a few times. The gene calls are TRBV10-3 and TRBJ1-2; tentatively, D is TRBD1 (6 bases). CDR1 and CDR2 from the germline V gene are ENHRY and SYGVKD. Trimming cost V 2 bases and J 4 bases, with 17 bases left between them. The CDR3 runs to 16 residues. The CDR3 sequence is CAISENRGGGSYGYTF. The CDR3 DNA reads TGTGCCATCAGTGAGAATCGGGGGGGGGGCAGCTATGGCTACACCTTC.

This clonotype occurred a few times. The CDR3 coding sequence is TGTGCCAGCAGTTTTACAGGGATGGTGGATGAGACCCAGTACTTC. This encodes CASSFTGMVDETQYF. The V and J genes are TRBV12-3 or TRBV12-4 and TRBJ2-5; perhaps TRBD1 as D (6 bases). The CDR3 is 15 residues long. V dropped 3 bases and J dropped 5 bases, with 16 bases sitting between them.

The table lists this clonotype with a few counts. The J gene is TRBJ2-5, the V gene TRBV7-9; 8 bases map to TRBD2. Germline V gene lookup returns CDR1 SEHNR and CDR2 FQNEAQ (reference sequence). V lost 6 bases and J lost 5; bases outside the gene matches: 8. This CDR3 region has 14 residues. In DNA, the CDR3 is TGTGCCAGCAGGGTTAGCGGGATGGAGGAGACCCAGTACTTC. This sequence encodes CASRVSGMEETQYF.

The chain uses TRBV7-6 and TRBJ1-2, with D possibly TRBD1 on 5 matching bases. Deletions cut 5 bases from V and 8 bases from J, with 15 bases between. CDR3 length equals 13 residues. Germline assignment: CDR1 SGHVS and CDR2 FNYEAQ. The CDR3 DNA sequence: TGTGCCAGCAGCCACCGTGGGGGGAGAGGCTACACCTTC. Amino acid sequence: CASSHRGGRGYTF.

This clonotype showed up just a few times. The chain uses TRBV6-1 and TRBJ1-1, with D unclear. Germline V gene lookup returns CDR1 MNHNS and CDR2 SASEGT. The CDR3 is 11 residues long. V dropped 7 bases and J dropped 6 bases, with 9 bases sitting between them. The CDR3 region is CASISVSEAFF. DNA of the CDR3: TGTGCCAGCATTTCGGTATCTGAAGCTTTCTTT.

The chain combines TRBV6-6 with TRBJ1-6; D perhaps matches TRBD1 (5 bases). The germline V gene has CDR1 MNHNY and CDR2 SVGAGI (reference sequence). The CDR3 loop spans 16 amino acids. Between the trimmed V and J ends, which lost 2 bases and 6 bases, there was a span of 14 bases. CDR3 region: CASSYQQEKVNSPLHF. The DNA of the CDR3 is TGTGCCAGCAGTTACCAACAGGAGAAGGTTAATTCACCCCTCCACTTT.

Only a few counts were recorded for this clonotype. The gene calls are TRBV10-3 and TRBJ2-3; TRBD2 agrees at 11 bases. The length of the CDR3 is 17 residues. With 0 bases clipped from V and 2 bases from J, the junction kept 4 bases outside the gene matches. Germline V gives CDR1 ENHRY, CDR2 SYGVKD. CDR3 amino acids: CAISESLAGGPTDTQYF. The DNA for the CDR3 is TGTGCCATCAGTGAGTCCCTAGCGGGGGGTCCCACAGATACGCAGTATTTT.

The chain combines TRBV20-1 with TRBJ2-7; a weak D match, TRBD2 (6 bases). This CDR3 is built from 17 residues. Trimming left V 1 base short and J 0 bases short, with 19 bases between. Germline V gene data show CDR1 as DFQATT and CDR2 as SNEGSKA (reference sequence). Written as DNA, the CDR3 is TGCAGTGCTAGAGGAGGGCCGGAGGGATTGGGCTCCTACGAGCAGTACGTC. Its protein is CSARGGPEGLGSYEQYV.

This chain uses TRBV11-2 with TRBJ2-2, with 10 bases aligning to TRBD2. CDR1 is SGHAT and CDR2 is FQNNGV in the germline V gene. V was pared by 1 base and J by 0 bases, with 5 bases of the junction left unmatched. The CDR3 is made up of 18 amino acids. DNA of the CDR3: TGTGCCAGCAGCTTAGTTTCTAGCGGGGGACCGAACACCGGGGAGCTGTTTTTT. Protein: CASSLVSSGGPNTGELFF.

This clonotype has a count of ten or more. The CDR3 loop reads CASSDGNGIYSGNTIYF. The CDR3 DNA sequence: TGTGCCAGCAGTGATGGTAACGGTATTTACTCTGGAAACACCATATATTTT. The chain carries TRBV25-1 and TRBJ1-3; D gene uncertain. Deletions cut 3 bases from V and 0 bases from J, with 15 bases between. Germline CDR1 is MGHDK and CDR2 is SYGVNS. This CDR3 region has 17 residues.

This clonotype showed up just a few times. The rearrangement joins TRBV9 to TRBJ2-1, with TRBD2 matching over 7 bases. The CDR3 spans 14 residues. V lost 8 bases and J lost 4; bases outside the gene matches: 9. Germline V gene data show CDR1 as SGDLS and CDR2 as YYNGEE. As DNA, the CDR3 is TGTGCCAGTTCTGGGGGGGTTGGTTACAATGAGCAGTTCTTC. Translated: CASSGGVGYNEQFF. The variable domain in full, with the rest retrieved from reference TRBV9 and TRBJ2-1, is DSGVTQTPKHLITATGQRVTLRCSPRSGDLSVYWYQQSLDQGLQFLIQYYNGEERAKGNILERFSAQQFPDLHSELNLSSLELGDSALYFCASSGGVGYNEQFFGPGTRLTVL.

The chain is built from TRBV5-1 and TRBJ2-4; maybe TRBD2 (5 bases). V lost 0 bases and J 0 bases, leaving 13 bases between the germline ends. There are 17 residues in the CDR3. Germline CDR1 SGHRS, CDR2 YFSETQ. CDR3: CASSLVGRGLAKNIQYF. The CDR3 DNA reads as TGCGCCAGCAGCTTGGTTGGTCGAGGACTAGCCAAAAACATTCAGTACTTC.